The text below deals with one T cell receptor (beta chain). The antigen is not known. In the original analysis: ImmunoSEQ supplied junction-only sequences lacking quality scores, so filtering was different. TCRdb keeps only in-frame clones here, not all; method: immunoSEQ multiplex PCR. That table gives V, J and clone size, and the DNA gave D and trimming. The sample includes 450,000 to 500,000 clones, about 78% seen only once; the top ten take 12%. Genomic DNA for unsorted samples was obtained from about 90 million PBMCs. This sample is drawn from a study of shared clonotypes between healthy human individuals. The CDR3 extends over 17 amino acids. Germline V gives CDR1 MNHEY, CDR2 SMNVEV (reference sequence). V lost 2 bases and J lost 5, with 21 bases in between. General study findings and limits: Few donors restricted represented genetic and exposure-history diversity.

The chain couples TRBV27 to TRBJ1-1; D gene uncertain. The specimen was PBMCs. This sequence originates from a woman aged 40 to 49 in good health. Some clones in this sample may be carry-over from other donors' samples. For the CDR3, the DNA is TGTGCCAGCAGTTTAACGGGGATCCACGTCCCGAATACTGAAGCTTTCTTT. Translated, it gives CASSLTGIHVPNTEAFF.